This TCR beta chain was sequenced during a study of beta chain features in type 1 diabetes. Study information: The number of sorted cells examined across all samples was approximately 110,000,000.

Expressed TCRB transcripts got sequenced, as all isolated RNA was reverse transcribed. Here immunoSEQ multiplex PCR was the method, and the copy in TCRdb shows in-frame clones only, minus some. The profile covers about 650,000 clones, with around an eighth appearing a single time and around 0.12% taken by the ten largest. V was clipped by 1 base and J by 2 bases, with 12 bases between them. The CDR3 consists of 15 residues. CDR1 SGHAT and CDR2 FQNNGV come from the germline V gene. Points from the study as a whole: All four CD4+ subsets from Type 1 diabetes patients carried moderately but significantly shorter TCRB CDR3s.

For this clone: Its specificity is unknown.

This sequence joins TRBV11-2 and TRBJ2-7; the D is unclear. The clonotype originates from a man aged 30 to 39 with type 1 diabetes. Sequenced sample: naive CD4+ T cells from blood. CDR3 in amino acids: CASSLGGFKTYEQYF. The DNA for the CDR3 is TGTGCCAGCAGCTTAGGTGGTTTCAAAACCTACGAGCAGTACTTC. The variable domain in full, completed from reference TRBV11-2 and TRBJ2-7, reads EAGVAQSPRYKIIEKRQSVAFWCNPISGHATLYWYQQILGQGPKLLIQFQNNGVVDDSQLPKDRFSAERLKGVDSTLKIQPAKLEDSAVYLCASSLGGFKTYEQYFGPGTRLTVT.